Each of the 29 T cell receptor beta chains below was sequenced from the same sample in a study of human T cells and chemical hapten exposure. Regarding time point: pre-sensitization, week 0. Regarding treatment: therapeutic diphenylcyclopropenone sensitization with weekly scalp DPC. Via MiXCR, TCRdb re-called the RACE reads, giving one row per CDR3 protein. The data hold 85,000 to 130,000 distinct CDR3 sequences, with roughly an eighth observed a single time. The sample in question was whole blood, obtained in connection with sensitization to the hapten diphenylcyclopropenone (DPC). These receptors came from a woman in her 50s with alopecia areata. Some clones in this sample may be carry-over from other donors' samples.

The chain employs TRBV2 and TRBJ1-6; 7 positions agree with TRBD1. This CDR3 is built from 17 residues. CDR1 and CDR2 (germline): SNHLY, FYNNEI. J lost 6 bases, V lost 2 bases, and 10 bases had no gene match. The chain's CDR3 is CASSETSRQGVNSPLHF. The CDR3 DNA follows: TGTGCCAGCAGTGAAACGTCTCGGCAGGGGGTTAATTCACCCCTCCACTTT.

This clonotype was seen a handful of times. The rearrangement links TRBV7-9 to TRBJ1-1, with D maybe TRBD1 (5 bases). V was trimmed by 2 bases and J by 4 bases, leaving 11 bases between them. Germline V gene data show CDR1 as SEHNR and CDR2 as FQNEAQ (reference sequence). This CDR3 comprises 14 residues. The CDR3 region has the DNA TGTGCCAGCAGCTTAAGAGGGACCAGCACTGAAGCTTTCTTT. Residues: CASSLRGTSTEAFF.

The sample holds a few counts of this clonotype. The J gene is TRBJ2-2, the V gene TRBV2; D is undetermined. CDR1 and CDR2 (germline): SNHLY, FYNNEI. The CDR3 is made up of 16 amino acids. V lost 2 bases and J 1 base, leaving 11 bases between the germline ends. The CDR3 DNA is TGTGCCAGCAGTGAAAAGGCGGCGAGGAACACCGGGGAGCTGTTTTTT. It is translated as CASSEKAARNTGELFF.

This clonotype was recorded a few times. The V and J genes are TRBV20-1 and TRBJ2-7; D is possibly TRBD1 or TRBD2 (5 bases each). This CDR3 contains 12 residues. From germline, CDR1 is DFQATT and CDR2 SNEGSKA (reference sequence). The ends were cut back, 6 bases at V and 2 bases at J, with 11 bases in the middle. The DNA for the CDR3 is TGCAGTGCCAGTTGGGGGACCTACGAGCAGTACTTC. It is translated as CSASWGTYEQYF.

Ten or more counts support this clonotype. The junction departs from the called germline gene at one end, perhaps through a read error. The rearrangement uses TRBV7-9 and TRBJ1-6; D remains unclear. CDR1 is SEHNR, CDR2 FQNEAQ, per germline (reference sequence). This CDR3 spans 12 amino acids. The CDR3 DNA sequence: TGTGCCAGCAGCTTAGGCACGTACGAGAAGAACTTT. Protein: CASSLGTYEKNF. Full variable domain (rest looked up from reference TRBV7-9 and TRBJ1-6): DTGVSQNPRHKITKRGQNVTFRCDPISEHNRLYWYRQTLGQGPEFLTYFQNEAQLEKSRLLSDRFSAERPKGSFSTLEIQRTEQGDSAMYLCASSLGTYEKNFGNGTRLTVT.

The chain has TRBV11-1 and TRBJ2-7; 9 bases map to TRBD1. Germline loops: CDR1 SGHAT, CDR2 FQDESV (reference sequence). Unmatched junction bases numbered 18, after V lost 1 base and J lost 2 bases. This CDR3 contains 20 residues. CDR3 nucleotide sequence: TGTGCCAGCAGCTTAGTCTACTCGAACCCGGGACAGGGTATTGCCTACGAGCAGTACTTC. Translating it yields CASSLVYSNPGQGIAYEQYF.

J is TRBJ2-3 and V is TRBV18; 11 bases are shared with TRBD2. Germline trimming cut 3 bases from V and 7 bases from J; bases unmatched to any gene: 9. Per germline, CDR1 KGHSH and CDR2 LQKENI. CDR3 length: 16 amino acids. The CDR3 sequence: CASSPTSGAGRNTQYF. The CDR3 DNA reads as TGTGCCAGCTCACCGACTAGCGGGGCGGGCCGAAATACGCAGTATTTT.

CDR3 nucleotides: TGTGCCAGCAGACGAGCGGGAGGTCCTCAGGATACGCAGTATTTT. Amino acid sequence: CASRRAGGPQDTQYF. The chain combines TRBV2 with TRBJ2-3; 9 nucleotides match TRBD2. Germline CDR1 and CDR2: SNHLY and FYNNEI. V was pared by 6 bases and J by 6 bases, with 10 bases of the junction left unmatched. The length of the CDR3 is 15 residues.

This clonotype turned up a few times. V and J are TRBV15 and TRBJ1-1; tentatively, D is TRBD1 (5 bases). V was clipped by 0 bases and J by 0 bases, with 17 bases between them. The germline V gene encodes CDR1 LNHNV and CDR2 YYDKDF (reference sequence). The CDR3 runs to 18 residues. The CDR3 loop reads CATSRDEGPFSMNTEAFF. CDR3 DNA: TGTGCCACCAGCAGAGATGAGGGGCCCTTTTCTATGAACACTGAAGCTTTCTTT. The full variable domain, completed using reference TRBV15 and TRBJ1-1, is DAMVIQNPRYQVTQFGKPVTLSCSQTLNHNVMYWYQQKSSQAPKLLFHYYDKDFNNEADTPDNFQSRRPNTSFCFLDIRSPGLGDTAMYLCATSRDEGPFSMNTEAFFGQGTRLTVV.

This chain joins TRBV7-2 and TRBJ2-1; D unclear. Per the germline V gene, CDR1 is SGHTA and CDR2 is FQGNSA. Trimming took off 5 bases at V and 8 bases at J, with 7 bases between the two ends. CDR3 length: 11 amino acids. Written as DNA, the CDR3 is TGTGCCAGCAGCGCATACCATGAGCAGTTCTTC. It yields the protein CASSAYHEQFF.

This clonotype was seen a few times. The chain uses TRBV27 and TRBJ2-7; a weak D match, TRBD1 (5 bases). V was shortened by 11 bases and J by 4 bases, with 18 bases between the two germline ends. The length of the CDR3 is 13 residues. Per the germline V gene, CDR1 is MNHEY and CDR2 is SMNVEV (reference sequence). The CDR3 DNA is TGTGCCGCCAAGGGGATAGAGTCGTACGAGCAGTACTTC. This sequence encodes CAAKGIESYEQYF.

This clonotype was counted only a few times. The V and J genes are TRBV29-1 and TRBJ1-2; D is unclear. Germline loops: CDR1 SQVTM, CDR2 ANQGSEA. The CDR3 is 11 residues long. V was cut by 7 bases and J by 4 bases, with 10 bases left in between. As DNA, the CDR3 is TGCAGCGCTGGAGAGGCCTATGGCTACACCTTC. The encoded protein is CSAGEAYGYTF.

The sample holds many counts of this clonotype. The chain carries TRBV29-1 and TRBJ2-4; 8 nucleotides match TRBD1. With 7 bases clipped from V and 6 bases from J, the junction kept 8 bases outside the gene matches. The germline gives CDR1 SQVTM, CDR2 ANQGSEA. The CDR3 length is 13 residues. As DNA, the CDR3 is TGCAGCGGATTTGGACAGGGCTTAAACATTCAGTACTTC. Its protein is CSGFGQGLNIQYF.

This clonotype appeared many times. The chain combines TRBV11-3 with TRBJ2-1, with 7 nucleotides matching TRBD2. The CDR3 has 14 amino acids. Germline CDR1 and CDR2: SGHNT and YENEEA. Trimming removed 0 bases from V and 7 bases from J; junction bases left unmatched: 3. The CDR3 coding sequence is TGTGCCAGCAGCTTAGAAGCCGGGAGGAATGAGCAGTTCTTC. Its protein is CASSLEAGRNEQFF.

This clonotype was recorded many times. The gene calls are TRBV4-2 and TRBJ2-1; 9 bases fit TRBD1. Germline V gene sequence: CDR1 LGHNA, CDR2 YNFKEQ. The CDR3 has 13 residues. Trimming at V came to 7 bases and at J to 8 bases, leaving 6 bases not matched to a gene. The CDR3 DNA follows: TGTGCCAGCACCCCGGACAGGGGCGATGAGCAGTTCTTC. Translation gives CASTPDRGDEQFF.

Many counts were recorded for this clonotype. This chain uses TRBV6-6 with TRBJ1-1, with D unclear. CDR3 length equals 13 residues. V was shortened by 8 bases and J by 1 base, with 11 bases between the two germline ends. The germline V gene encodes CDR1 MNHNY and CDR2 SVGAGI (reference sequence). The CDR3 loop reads CASGVPENTEAFF. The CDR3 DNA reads TGTGCCAGCGGCGTACCGGAGAACACTGAAGCTTTCTTT.

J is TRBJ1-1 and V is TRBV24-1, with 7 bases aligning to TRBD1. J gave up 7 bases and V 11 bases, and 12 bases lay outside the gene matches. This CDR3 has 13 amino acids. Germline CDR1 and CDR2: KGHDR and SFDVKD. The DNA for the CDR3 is TGTGCCATAGCGCGGGACAGCGTCGATGAAGCTTTCTTT. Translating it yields CAIARDSVDEAFF.

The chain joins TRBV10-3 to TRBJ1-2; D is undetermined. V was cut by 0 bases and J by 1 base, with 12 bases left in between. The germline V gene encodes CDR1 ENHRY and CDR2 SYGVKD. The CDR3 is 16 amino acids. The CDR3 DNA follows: TGTGCCATCAGTGAGTCGGCCCCTCTGGGTAACTATGGCTACACCTTC. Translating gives CAISESAPLGNYGYTF.

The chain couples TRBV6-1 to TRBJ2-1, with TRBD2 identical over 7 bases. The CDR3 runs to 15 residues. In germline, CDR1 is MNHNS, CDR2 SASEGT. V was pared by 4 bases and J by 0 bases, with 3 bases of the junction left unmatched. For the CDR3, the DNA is TGTGCCAGCAGTGCCCAGCGGGACTCCTACAATGAGCAGTTCTTC. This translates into CASSAQRDSYNEQFF.

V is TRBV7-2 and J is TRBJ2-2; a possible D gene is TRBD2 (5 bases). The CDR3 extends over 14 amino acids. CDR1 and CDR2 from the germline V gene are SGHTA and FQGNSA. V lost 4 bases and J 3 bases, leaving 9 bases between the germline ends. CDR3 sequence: CASSSREYTGELFF. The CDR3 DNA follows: TGTGCCAGCAGCTCGAGGGAGTACACCGGGGAGCTGTTTTTT. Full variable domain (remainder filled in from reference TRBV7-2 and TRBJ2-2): GAGVSQSPSNKVTEKGKDVELRCDPISGHTALYWYRQSLGQGLEFLIYFQGNSAPDKSGLPSDRFSAERTGGSVSTLTIQRTQQEDSAVYLCASSSREYTGELFFGEGSRLTVL.

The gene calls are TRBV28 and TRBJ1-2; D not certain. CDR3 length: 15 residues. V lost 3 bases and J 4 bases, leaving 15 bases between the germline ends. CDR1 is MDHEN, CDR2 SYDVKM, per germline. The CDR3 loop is CASSLSLGQLYGYTF. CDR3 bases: TGTGCCAGCAGTTTGAGTCTGGGTCAGCTCTATGGCTACACCTTC.

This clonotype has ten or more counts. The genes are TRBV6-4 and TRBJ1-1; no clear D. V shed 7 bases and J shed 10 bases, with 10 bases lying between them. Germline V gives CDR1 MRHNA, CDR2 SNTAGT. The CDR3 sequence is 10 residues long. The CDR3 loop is CASTRVGAFF. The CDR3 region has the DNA TGTGCCAGCACTAGAGTAGGAGCTTTCTTT.

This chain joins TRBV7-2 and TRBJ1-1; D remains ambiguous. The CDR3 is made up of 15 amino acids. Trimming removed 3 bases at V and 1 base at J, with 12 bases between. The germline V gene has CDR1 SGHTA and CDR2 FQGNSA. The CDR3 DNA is TGTGCCAGCAGCTTCTATTACACGGCGAACACTGAAGCTTTCTTT. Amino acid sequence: CASSFYYTANTEAFF.

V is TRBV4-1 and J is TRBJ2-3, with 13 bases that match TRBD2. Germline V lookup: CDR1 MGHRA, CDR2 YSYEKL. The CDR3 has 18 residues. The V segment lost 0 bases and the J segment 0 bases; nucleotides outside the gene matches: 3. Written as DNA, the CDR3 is TGCGCCAGCAGCCAAGAGGGACTAGCGGGGCTTAGCACAGATACGCAGTATTTT. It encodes CASSQEGLAGLSTDTQYF.

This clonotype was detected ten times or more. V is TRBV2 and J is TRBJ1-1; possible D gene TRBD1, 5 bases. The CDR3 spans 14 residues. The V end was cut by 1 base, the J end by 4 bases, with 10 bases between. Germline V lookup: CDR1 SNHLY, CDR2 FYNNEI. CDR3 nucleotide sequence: TGTGCCAGCAGTGAAGAGGGAAGGGGCACTGAAGCTTTCTTT. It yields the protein CASSEEGRGTEAFF.

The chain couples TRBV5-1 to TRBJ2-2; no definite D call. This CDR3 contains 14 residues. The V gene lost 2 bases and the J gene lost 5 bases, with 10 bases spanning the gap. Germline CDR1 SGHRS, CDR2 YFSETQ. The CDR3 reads CASSFSSETGELFF. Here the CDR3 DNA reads TGCGCCAGCAGCTTCTCCAGTGAGACCGGGGAGCTGTTTTTT. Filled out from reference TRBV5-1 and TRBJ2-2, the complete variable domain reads KAGVTQTPRYLIKTRGQQVTLSCSPISGHRSVSWYQQTPGQGLQFLFEYFSETQRNKGNFPGRFSGRQFSNSRSEMNVSTLELGDSALYLCASSFSSETGELFFGEGSRLTVL.

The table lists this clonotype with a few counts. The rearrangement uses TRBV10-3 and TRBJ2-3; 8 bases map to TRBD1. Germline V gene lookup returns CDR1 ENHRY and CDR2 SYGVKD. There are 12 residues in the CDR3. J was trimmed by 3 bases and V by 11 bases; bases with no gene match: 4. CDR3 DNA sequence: TGTGCCGCCGGACAGGGAACAGATACGCAGTATTTT. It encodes CAAGQGTDTQYF.

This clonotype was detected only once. The chain's CDR3 is CASSQDPTYSGNTIYF. The DNA for the CDR3 is TGCGCCAGCAGCCAAGATCCGACATACTCTGGAAACACCATATATTTT. The genes are TRBV4-1 and TRBJ1-3; D remains unclear. In germline, CDR1 is MGHRA, CDR2 YSYEKL. The length of the CDR3 is 16 residues. V was shortened by 0 bases and J by 0 bases, with 9 bases between the two germline ends.

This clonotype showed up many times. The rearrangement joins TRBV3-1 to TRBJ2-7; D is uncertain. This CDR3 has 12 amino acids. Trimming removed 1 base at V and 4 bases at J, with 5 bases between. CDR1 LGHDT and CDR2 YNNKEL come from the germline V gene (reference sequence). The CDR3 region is CASSQASYEQYF. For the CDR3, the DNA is TGTGCCAGCAGCCAAGCGAGTTACGAGCAGTACTTC.